These 25 T cell receptor beta chains originate from one sample sequenced in a study of blood T cell repertoires in COVID-19. The assay was immunoSEQ multiplex PCR, and TCRdb's table has in-frame clones only and misses some. The repertoire holds fewer than 300,000 clones, with around four fifths as singletons. Material for sequencing was peripheral blood. The origin of the receptors is a woman between 50 and 59 years old who had recovered from COVID-19.

This chain links TRBV7-3 with TRBJ2-5, with TRBD2 matching over 12 bases. V shed 4 bases and J 5 bases; nucleotides not matched to a gene: 5. This CDR3 has 15 amino acids. The germline CDR1 and CDR2 sequences are SGHTA and FQGTGA. The CDR3 sequence is CASSSGTSGGETQYF. The CDR3 DNA is TGTGCCAGCAGCTCGGGAACTAGCGGGGGGGAGACCCAGTACTTC.

This clone was recorded once. This chain joins TRBV10-3 and TRBJ2-2; weak D call: TRBD1 (5 bases). The germline gives CDR1 ENHRY, CDR2 SYGVKD. The CDR3 is 12 residues long. V was trimmed by 5 bases and J by 6 bases, leaving 7 bases between them. The CDR3 reads CAISQGSGELFF. The CDR3 region has the DNA TGTGCCATCAGTCAGGGTTCCGGGGAGCTGTTTTTT.

V and J are TRBV28 and TRBJ2-3; 9 nucleotides match TRBD1. CDR1 and CDR2 (germline): MDHEN, SYDVKM. The length of the CDR3 is 16 residues. V shed 6 bases and J 0 bases; nucleotides not matched to a gene: 7. The CDR3 loop reads CASSRTGGRSTDTQYF. The CDR3 DNA is TGTGCCAGCAGCCGAACAGGGGGCAGGAGCACAGATACGCAGTATTTT.

This clone was seen a single time. The V gene is TRBV7-3, the J gene TRBJ1-2, with D perhaps TRBD1 (5 bases). CDR1 SGHTA and CDR2 FQGTGA come from the germline V gene. V was pared by 0 bases and J by 1 base, with 18 bases between. CDR3 length: 18 residues. This chain's CDR3 is CASSLTTLGGVGNYGYTF. The DNA for the CDR3 is TGTGCCAGCAGCTTAACGACTTTGGGGGGTGTAGGTAACTATGGCTACACCTTC.

In regard to this clone: This may arise from a read error, as a much more abundant clone is one base away. The sample contains more than one DNA sequence encoding this CDR3. The rearrangement joins TRBV28 to TRBJ1-1; 8 nucleotides line up with TRBD1. This CDR3 region has 14 residues. CDR1 is MDHEN, CDR2 SYDVKM, per germline. V gave up 2 bases and J gave up 1 base; unmatched junction bases: 0. CDR3 sequence: CASSLGQGNTEAFF. The CDR3 coding sequence is TGTGCCAGCAGTTTAGGACAGGGGAACACTGAAGCTTTCTTT.

The rearrangement uses TRBV20-1 and TRBJ2-5; D call uncertain. The CDR3 consists of 11 residues. Germline CDR1 and CDR2: DFQATT and SNEGSKA (reference sequence). CDR3 in amino acids: CSSPVQETQYF. CDR3 nucleotide sequence: TGCAGCTCCCCGGTTCAAGAGACCCAGTACTTC.

The chain carries TRBV5-6 and TRBJ1-1; possibly TRBD1 for D (5 bases). The CDR3 has 14 amino acids. With 0 bases removed from V and 11 bases from J, the gap between germline ends came to 17 bases. Germline assignment: CDR1 SGHDT and CDR2 YYEEEE. CDR3 nucleotides: TGTGCCAGCAGCTTGGCACTTGAGGTGGAGGGGGCTTTCTTT. Translating it yields CASSLALEVEGAFF.

This chain links TRBV28 with TRBJ1-4; 9 nucleotides match TRBD1. The V gene end was trimmed by 3 bases and the J gene end by 7 bases; junction bases not matched to a gene: 6. The germline V gene has CDR1 MDHEN and CDR2 SYDVKM. CDR3 length: 15 residues. CDR3 loop: CASSLHGTGIEKLFF. CDR3 nucleotide sequence: TGTGCCAGCAGTTTGCATGGGACAGGGATTGAAAAACTGTTTTTT.

The chain carries TRBV18 and TRBJ1-4, with 9 bases that match TRBD1. After removal of 1 base from V and 3 bases from J, the junction contained 3 bases not matched to a gene. The CDR3 sequence is 16 residues long. Germline V lookup: CDR1 KGHSH, CDR2 LQKENI. The CDR3 DNA reads TGTGCCAGCTCACCACAACAGGGGGCACCTAATGAAAAACTGTTTTTT. It codes for CASSPQQGAPNEKLFF.

The genes are TRBV10-3 and TRBJ1-1; tentative D call: TRBD1 (5 bases). The germline gives CDR1 ENHRY, CDR2 SYGVKD. The CDR3 sequence is 11 residues long. V was pared by 9 bases and J by 5 bases, with 10 bases between. This chain's CDR3 is CAITGETEAFF. The CDR3 DNA follows: TGTGCCATTACGGGGGAGACTGAAGCTTTCTTT.

The V and J genes are TRBV5-1 and TRBJ2-2; TRBD1 matches at 9 bases. After removal of 3 bases from V and 1 base from J, the junction contained 4 bases not matched to a gene. This CDR3 has 16 residues. Germline loops: CDR1 SGHRS, CDR2 YFSETQ. CDR3 coding DNA: TGCGCCAGCAGCTGGCAGGGACAGGGGAACACCGGGGAGCTGTTTTTT. Encoded protein: CASSWQGQGNTGELFF.

V and J are TRBV10-3 and TRBJ1-1, with D perhaps matching TRBD1 (6 bases). The CDR3 contains 15 residues. Germline CDR1 reads ENHRY; CDR2 reads SYGVKD. V shed 0 bases and J shed 0 bases, with 8 bases lying between them. The CDR3 bases are TGTGCCATCAGTGAGTCCGGGGGGCTGAACACTGAAGCTTTCTTT. This codes for CAISESGGLNTEAFF.

This clone was picked up one time. V usage is TRBV28 and J usage is TRBJ1-1; D gene unclear. Germline-derived CDR1 and CDR2 are MDHEN and SYDVKM. Trimming removed 7 bases from V and 12 bases from J, with 15 bases in between. The CDR3 extends over 11 amino acids. CDR3 loop: CASMEIRETFF. CDR3 sequence (DNA): TGTGCCAGCATGGAGATCCGAGAGACTTTCTTT.

This clone was counted ten times or more. The chain links TRBV29-1 to TRBJ2-7; D possibly corresponds to TRBD1 (5 bases). Trimming cost V 3 bases and J 3 bases, with 9 bases left between them. Looked up from germline, CDR1 is SQVTM and CDR2 is ANQGSEA. The CDR3 runs 12 residues. CDR3 sequence (DNA): TGCAGCGTTGACGTTACAGGCTACGAGCAGTACTTC. Protein sequence: CSVDVTGYEQYF.

V is TRBV9 and J is TRBJ2-5; TRBD2 might be the D (8 bases). In germline, CDR1 is SGDLS, CDR2 YYNGEE. The CDR3 length is 15 residues. V dropped 3 bases and J dropped 5 bases, with 17 bases sitting between them. The CDR3 DNA sequence: TGTGCCAGCAGCGGTAGCGGGGTCAGGGGGGAGACCCAGTACTTC. Protein: CASSGSGVRGETQYF.

The V and J genes are TRBV5-1 and TRBJ2-5, with TRBD1 matching over 8 bases. The germline V gene encodes CDR1 SGHRS and CDR2 YFSETQ. The V segment lost 4 bases and the J segment 1 base; nucleotides outside the gene matches: 6. The CDR3 is made up of 15 amino acids. Here the CDR3 reads CASSPGTGGQETQYF. The DNA for the CDR3 is TGCGCCAGCAGCCCCGGGACAGGCGGCCAAGAGACCCAGTACTTC.

This clone showed up just a few times. The CDR3 here is CASSAGTGALETQYF. The CDR3 coding sequence is TGTGCCAGCAGCGCGGGGACAGGGGCCTTAGAGACCCAGTACTTC. The chain uses TRBV11-1 and TRBJ2-5, with TRBD1 matching over 10 bases. CDR3 length: 15 residues. Germline assignment: CDR1 SGHAT and CDR2 FQDESV (reference sequence). Trimming at V came to 5 bases and at J to 4 bases, leaving 7 bases not matched to a gene.

The chain joins TRBV19 to TRBJ2-3; D may be TRBD2 (5 bases). This CDR3 is built from 11 residues. V was trimmed by 8 bases and J by 4 bases, leaving 7 bases between them. Germline values: CDR1 LNHDA, CDR2 SQIVND (reference sequence). For the CDR3, the DNA is TGTGCCAGTGGGGAGTCAGATACGCAGTATTTT. Protein sequence: CASGESDTQYF.

The sample holds one count of this clone. V usage is TRBV27 and J usage is TRBJ1-2, with D uncertain. Per germline, CDR1 MNHEY and CDR2 SMNVEV (reference sequence). CDR3 length: 12 amino acids. Trimming removed 10 bases from V and 6 bases from J, with 15 bases in between. CDR3 nucleotides: TGTGCCAACAACCCCTCTAGCGATGGCTACACCTTC. It translates to CANNPSSDGYTF.

V is TRBV9 and J is TRBJ2-7; TRBD1 aligns across 8 bases. The CDR3 is 14 residues long. With V trimmed by 3 bases and J by 4 bases, 6 bases remained unmatched. CDR1 and CDR2 (germline): SGDLS, YYNGEE. CDR3 nucleotides: TGTGCCAGCAGCGCCTCGGGACAGGTGTACGAGCAGTACTTC. It is translated as CASSASGQVYEQYF.

The sample holds many counts of this clone. This chain connects TRBV5-5 to TRBJ2-7; 7 nucleotides agree with TRBD1. J gave up 2 bases and V 4 bases, and 9 bases lay outside the gene matches. The CDR3 runs to 15 residues. Germline loops: CDR1 SGHKS, CDR2 YYEKEE (reference sequence). CDR3 nucleotide sequence: TGTGCCAGCAGCCGACAGGACACAGGGGCCTACGAGCAGTACTTC. The encoded protein is CASSRQDTGAYEQYF.

This clone has a single count. The chain couples TRBV28 to TRBJ2-7; 7 positions match TRBD2. Germline CDR1 MDHEN, CDR2 SYDVKM. V was pared by 6 bases and J by 0 bases, with 8 bases of the junction left unmatched. The CDR3 totals 15 residues. CDR3 coding DNA: TGTGCCAGCAGCCGATCGGGAGGCTTCTCCTACGAGCAGTACTTC. Translation: CASSRSGGFSYEQYF.

V is TRBV30 and J is TRBJ2-7, with D tentatively TRBD2 (6 bases). Germline CDR1 GTSNPN, CDR2 SVGIG (reference sequence). CDR3 length: 18 amino acids. The germline V and J ends were trimmed by 7 bases and 3 bases, with 31 bases remaining between them. In nucleotides, the CDR3 is TGTGCCTCGCGGAGAGGAGGGCGCTTAAGAAGATTGGACTACGAGCAGTACTTC. It encodes CASRRGGRLRRLDYEQYF.

This clone was picked up one time. The rearrangement links TRBV19 to TRBJ1-1, with 10 bases fitting TRBD1. This CDR3 contains 15 residues. Germline V gives CDR1 LNHDA, CDR2 SQIVND (reference sequence). V dropped 6 bases and J dropped 0; count of bases not matched to a gene: 4. The CDR3, as DNA: TGTGCCAGTAGCAGGACAGGGGGTATGAACACTGAAGCTTTCTTT. This sequence encodes CASSRTGGMNTEAFF.

The V call is TRBV28, the J call TRBJ2-7; 7 positions agree with TRBD1. Looked up from germline, CDR1 is MDHEN and CDR2 is SYDVKM. The trim removed 6 bases at V and 5 bases at J, leaving 7 bases unmatched. This CDR3 comprises 13 residues. The CDR3 coding sequence is TGTGCCAGCAGCCCGGGACAGTCCCACGAGCAGTACTTC. Protein sequence: CASSPGQSHEQYF.